This TCR beta chain was observed in a study of blood T cells in healthy people across ages. The CDR3 is 13 residues long. CDR1 and CDR2 from the germline V gene are MNHEY and SMNVEV (reference sequence). Trimming removed 6 bases at V and 13 bases at J, with 16 bases between. Donor samples were obtained from healthy Caucasian individuals from Russia, aged 6 to 90. This clonotype occurred many times. Primed by a sample-barcoded 5' primer and a J-beta primer mix, a second PCR proceeded for 7 to 11 cycles. MiXCR, run by TCRdb on the 5' RACE reads, gives a single entry per CDR3 protein. The repertoire consists of some 900,000 distinct CDR3 sequences, with less than 35% occurring once and the leading ten covering 17%.

The material sequenced was blood. V gene TRBV27 combines with J gene TRBJ1-6, with D unresolved. The TCR was taken from a woman aged 80 or older in good health. The CDR3 spells CASSSGPSSPLHF. CDR3 sequence (DNA): TGTGCCAGCAGCTCCGGACCGAGCTCGCCCCTCCACTTT.